The rows below give T cell receptor beta chains drawn from one sample of a study of cytomegalovirus exposure and HLA in healthy donors. The method was immunoSEQ multiplex PCR; TCRdb's version includes in-frame clones alone and lacks a portion of them. Here the sample spans 99,000 or so clones, around 70% being singletons. Input material: PBMCs. These receptors all stem from a man aged 25 to 45 in good health and CMV-seronegative. The CDR3 runs from the conserved cysteine through the conserved F or W. The D gene is left open where the match is weak. Clone sizes are given selectively: once, few, many, or a class where the clone is expanded.

size	V	J	D	DNA	CDR3
-	TRBV4-3	TRBJ1-1	-	TGCGCCAGCAGCCAAGAACCCGGGGGGACTGAAGCTTTCTTT	CASSQEPGGTEAFF
-	TRBV7-6	TRBJ2-5	TRBD2	TGTGCCAGCAGCTCACGGACTAGCTTAGAGACCCAGTACTTC	CASSSRTSLETQYF
many	TRBV2	TRBJ2-5	-	TGTGCCAGCAGTGAGGGTCAGGACAAGCTCGGGGAGACCCAGTACTTC	CASSEGQDKLGETQYF
-	TRBV19	TRBJ2-7	TRBD1	TGTGCCAGTAGGGACAGGTCCGGGACCTACGAGCAGTACTTC	CASRDRSGTYEQYF
-	TRBV11-3	TRBJ2-7	TRBD1	TGTGCCAGCAGCTTAGGGACCGGGACAGGGGGCCGATACGAGCAGTACTTC	CASSLGTGTGGRYEQYF
-	TRBV5-5	TRBJ2-5	TRBD1	TGTGCCAGCAGTCGGGACAGGGGAGAGACCCAGTACTTC	CASSRDRGETQYF
-	TRBV11-3	TRBJ2-1	-	TGTGCCAGCAGCTTAGGATTTGTCGGGAGCGTTCGTGAAGAGCAGTTCTTC	CASSLGFVGSVREEQFF
-	TRBV5-1	TRBJ1-2	-	TGCGCCAGCAGCTTGGACGGTGGCTACACCTTC	CASSLDGGYTF
-	TRBV18	TRBJ2-7	-	TGTGCCAGCTCACCACCGGCCAGGGAAGGCTACGAGCAGTACTTC	CASSPPAREGYEQYF
few	TRBV6-1	TRBJ1-5	TRBD1	TGTGCCAGCAGTGTGGGGACAGGGAGCAATCAGCCCCAGCATTTT	CASSVGTGSNQPQHF
-	TRBV6-5	TRBJ2-7	TRBD2	TGTGCCAGCAGTTACGGCTCTAGCGGGAGCACCTACGAGCAGTACTTC	CASSYGSSGSTYEQYF
-	TRBV7-2	TRBJ2-5	-	TGTGCCAGCAGTCGACAGTTCCAAGAGACCCAGTACTTC	CASSRQFQETQYF
-	TRBV4-2	TRBJ2-2	TRBD1	TGTGCCAGCAGTCTTGGGACAGCGAACACCGGGGAGCTGTTTTTT	CASSLGTANTGELFF
-	TRBV4-1	TRBJ2-1	-	TGCGCCAGCAGCCGATATGGACAGTTCAATGAGCAGTTCTTC	CASSRYGQFNEQFF
-	TRBV4-2	TRBJ1-1	-	TGTGCCAGCAGCCAAGATAGGGAGGCAATGAACACTGAAGCTTTCTTT	CASSQDREAMNTEAFF
-	TRBV11-2	TRBJ1-4	-	TGTGCCAGCAGCACCGCCGCAGGCATTAATGAAAAACTGTTTTTT	CASSTAAGINEKLFF
-	TRBV9	TRBJ1-1	-	TGTGCCAGCAGCGCCCAATCAGGAGGGAGGGTTGGGACTGAAGCTTTCTTT	CASSAQSGGRVGTEAFF
-	TRBV7-7	TRBJ2-2	-	TGTGCTAGCGCCAGGGCAGCGAACACCGGGGAGCTGTTTTTT	CASARAANTGELFF
-	TRBV7-2	TRBJ1-5	-	TGTGCCAGCAGCCAGGTGGGAGGCCCCAGAAAATTCAATCAGCCCCAGCATTTT	CASSQVGGPRKFNQPQHF
-	TRBV4-1	TRBJ2-4	-	TGCGCCAGCAGCCAAGATTACGTGGCAGGGGCGAGGGCCAAAAACATTCAGTACTTC	CASSQDYVAGARAKNIQYF
-	TRBV5-1	TRBJ1-4	-	TGCGCCAGCAGCTTGGAGGTGGGCAGCTCTAATGAAAAACTGTTTTTT	CASSLEVGSSNEKLFF
-	TRBV10-1	TRBJ1-2	TRBD1	TGCGCCAGCAGTGAGTCGCGGACAGGCGGGGCGGGTAACTATGGCTACACCTTC	CASSESRTGGAGNYGYTF
-	TRBV9	TRBJ2-5	TRBD2	TGTGCCAGCAGCGGGAGACTAGCGGGAGTGGAGACCCAGTACTTC	CASSGRLAGVETQYF
few	TRBV5-4	TRBJ1-2	-	TGTGCCAGCAGCTTGGGTCAGGCCAACTATGGCTACACCTTC	CASSLGQANYGYTF
-	TRBV4-1	TRBJ1-5	-	TGCGCCAGCAGCCGGGGCAGCAATCAGCCCCAGCATTTT	CASSRGSNQPQHF
few	TRBV2	TRBJ1-4	-	TGTGCCAGCAGCCCCGGTGTGAGGGGGAGTGAAAAACTGTTTTTT	CASSPGVRGSEKLFF
-	TRBV7-2	TRBJ2-2	TRBD2	TGTGCCAGCAGCGGGGGGACTAGCAAATACACCGGGGAGCTGTTTTTT	CASSGGTSKYTGELFF
-	TRBV5-6	TRBJ2-7	-	TGTGCCAGCAGCTTGAAGGGGACCTACGAGCAGTACTTC	CASSLKGTYEQYF
-	TRBV7-9	TRBJ2-7	-	TGTGCCAGCAGTAACGGGGAGGCAACCTACGAGCAGTACTTC	CASSNGEATYEQYF
-	TRBV16	TRBJ1-2	-	TGTGCCAGCAGCCTACATGTTACAGCCCCCGCCGTTGGGCGCGGCTACACCTTC	CASSLHVTAPAVGRGYTF
few	TRBV12-1	TRBJ2-1	-	TGTGCCAGGGAGGGGGAGCAGTTCTTC	CAREGEQFF
-	TRBV29-1	TRBJ1-2	TRBD1	TGCAGCGGTGGGGACAGGGGCTACACCTTC	CSGGDRGYTF
-	TRBV13	TRBJ2-1	TRBD1	TGTGCCAGCAGCTCAACCGGGGACAGGGTCTCCCTGAGCTCCTACAATGAGCAGTTCTTC	CASSSTGDRVSLSSYNEQFF
-	TRBV6-1	TRBJ2-7	-	TGTGCCAGCAGTGAATGGGACAACGACCTGTACTTC	CASSEWDNDLYF
few	TRBV18	TRBJ2-3	-	TGTGCCAGCTCACCACAAATGCGGGCTAGCGCCCTTGGCACAGATACGCAGTATTTT	CASSPQMRASALGTDTQYF
few	TRBV4-1	TRBJ2-1	TRBD2	TGCGCCAGCAGCCCCGGACTAGCGGGAGTCGATGAGCAGTTCTTC	CASSPGLAGVDEQFF
-	TRBV7-3	TRBJ2-7	-	TGTGCCAGCAGCCACGACTGGACCTACGAGCAGTACTTC	CASSHDWTYEQYF
-	TRBV12-2	TRBJ2-4	-	TGTGCAAGTCGCGCCCCCCGGGGGTTAGCCAAAAACATTCAGTACTTC	CASRAPRGLAKNIQYF
-	TRBV9	TRBJ2-7	TRBD2	TGTGCCAGCAGCGTAGGAGGCGGGAGGGGTCGCATCGAGCAGTACTTC	CASSVGGGRGRIEQYF
-	TRBV4-3	TRBJ1-3	TRBD1	TGCGCCAGCAGCAAAGGGGGACAGGGAACCGGCTCTGGAAACACCATATATTTT	CASSKGGQGTGSGNTIYF
-	TRBV6-6	TRBJ1-5	TRBD1	TGTGCCAGCAGCTATGGACAGGGACAACATCAGCCCCAGCATTTT	CASSYGQGQHQPQHF
-	TRBV7-8	TRBJ1-5	-	TGTGCCAGTCGGGACTTGTTCGGGGGAAGCAATCAGCCCCAGCATTTT	CASRDLFGGSNQPQHF
-	TRBV30	TRBJ2-5	TRBD2	TGTGCCTGGAGTGTACGTGCGGGAGGGGGCCAAGAGACCCAGTACTTC	CAWSVRAGGGQETQYF
-	TRBV13	TRBJ2-2	TRBD1	TGTGCCAGCAGCTTCGGACAGGGGGCGGTAGAAGTTCGGGAGCTGTTTTTT	CASSFGQGAVEVRELFF
-	TRBV4-3	TRBJ2-7	TRBD1	TGCGCCAGCAGCCAAGCCCGGACAGGTTCCTACGAGCAGTACTTC	CASSQARTGSYEQYF
-	TRBV29-1	TRBJ2-3	TRBD2	TGCAGCGTTGAGGGACTAGCGGGGAAAGGTAGCACAGATACGCAGTATTTT	CSVEGLAGKGSTDTQYF
-	TRBV30	TRBJ1-5	-	TGTGCCTGGAGGTCACACGGGGGTCAGCCCCAGCATTTT	CAWRSHGGQPQHF
-	TRBV5-1	TRBJ2-7	TRBD2	TGCGCCAGCAGCTACCACTTCCTAGCGGGAGCAACGACCTACGAGCAGTACTTC	CASSYHFLAGATTYEQYF
-	TRBV27	TRBJ1-5	-	TGTGCCAGCAGTTTATCGGAGGCAACGACCCAGCATTTT	CASSLSEATTQHF
-	TRBV25-1	TRBJ1-2	TRBD1	TGTGCCAGCACCAGTAATCCGCTAACAGGGGCAGGCGGCTACACCTTC	CASTSNPLTGAGGYTF
-	TRBV19	TRBJ2-2	-	TGTGCCAGTTCCGGACTTGGGGTCTCCGGGGAGCTGTTTTTT	CASSGLGVSGELFF
-	TRBV7-2	TRBJ1-2	-	TGTGCCAGCAGCTTCCAAACAGGGAGTTCGGGGGGCTACACCTTC	CASSFQTGSSGGYTF
-	TRBV6-5	TRBJ2-3	-	TGTGCCAGCAGTTACGGCCGTATCGATACGCAGTATTTT	CASSYGRIDTQYF
-	TRBV2	TRBJ2-5	TRBD2	TGTGCCAGCAGGGGGGCGACTAGCGACCGAGAGACCCAGTACTTC	CASRGATSDRETQYF
-	TRBV5-1	TRBJ2-1	TRBD2	TGCGCCAGCAGCTTACTAGCGGGAGGTTCATACAATGAGCAGTTCTTC	CASSLLAGGSYNEQFF
-	TRBV28	TRBJ1-1	-	TGTGCCGTCACCAGAGGGAAAATGAACACTGAAGCTTTCTTT	CAVTRGKMNTEAFF
-	TRBV4-3	TRBJ2-3	-	TGCGCCAGCAGCCAAGATCGCGGCGGAGATACGCAGTATTTT	CASSQDRGGDTQYF
-	TRBV10-3	TRBJ2-7	TRBD2	TGTGCCATCAGTGAGCCTGGACTAGCGGGAGCCGAGCAGTACTTC	CAISEPGLAGAEQYF
once	TRBV6-5	TRBJ1-4	TRBD1	TGTGCCAGCAGCCCCCAGACAGGGGGTGAAAAACTGTTTTTT	CASSPQTGGEKLFF